This is a list of T cell receptor beta chains from one sample in a study of T-cell reconstitution after alpha-beta-depleted transplantation in children. TCRdb used MiXCR to reprocess the PCR reads, holding one entry per CDR3 protein. The sample lists approximately 520,000 distinct CDR3 sequences, 9.5% to 12% occurring once. This specimen consisted of PBMCs, mostly from graft donor cells, obtained 180 days after TCRalphabeta/CD19-depleted stem cell transplant. The source is a female patient younger than 10 who had a stem cell transplant for aplastic anemia, so the T cells may come from the graft donor. Both conserved end residues are part of each CDR3. A D gene is named only where the DNA matches it firmly. Only some rows state a clone size, as once, few, many or a class for expanded clones.

j_call: TRBJ2-6
v_call: TRBV11-2
clone_size: .
d_call: .
cdr3_aa: CASSLGGTAGSGANVLTF
cdr3_nt: TGTGCCAGCAGCTTAGGAGGTACGGCGGGCTCTGGGGCCAACGTCCTGACTTTC

j_call: TRBJ2-4
v_call: TRBV6-5
clone_size: few
d_call: .
cdr3_aa: CASSYMRTPAKNIQYF
cdr3_nt: TGTGCCAGCAGTTACATGAGAACCCCGGCCAAAAACATTCAGTACTTC

j_call: TRBJ2-3
v_call: TRBV7-7
clone_size: many
d_call: .
cdr3_aa: CASSQGHQAGADTQYF
cdr3_nt: TGTGCCAGCAGCCAGGGCCACCAGGCGGGCGCAGATACGCAGTATTTT

j_call: TRBJ2-4
v_call: TRBV5-6
clone_size: .
d_call: .
cdr3_aa: CASSRGPENIQYF
cdr3_nt: TGTGCCAGCAGCCGGGGGCCGGAAAACATTCAGTACTTC

j_call: TRBJ2-1
v_call: TRBV2
clone_size: .
d_call: .
cdr3_aa: CASSELWASSYNEQFF
cdr3_nt: TGTGCCAGCAGTGAACTTTGGGCGAGCTCCTACAATGAGCAGTTCTTC

j_call: TRBJ2-5
v_call: TRBV18
clone_size: once
d_call: TRBD2
cdr3_aa: CASSPILAAWQETQYF
cdr3_nt: TGTGCCAGCTCACCTATCCTAGCGGCCTGGCAAGAGACCCAGTACTTC

j_call: TRBJ2-3
v_call: TRBV28
clone_size: few
d_call: TRBD2
cdr3_aa: CASIESGRVTDTQYF
cdr3_nt: TGTGCCAGCATTGAAAGCGGGAGGGTTACAGATACGCAGTATTTT

j_call: TRBJ2-1
v_call: TRBV27
clone_size: few
d_call: TRBD2
cdr3_aa: CASSLDLAGGHNEQFF
cdr3_nt: TGTGCCAGCAGTTTAGATCTTGCGGGAGGGCACAATGAGCAGTTCTTC

j_call: TRBJ1-5
v_call: TRBV5-6
clone_size: many
d_call: .
cdr3_aa: CASSWWAPASNQPQHF
cdr3_nt: TGTGCCAGCAGCTGGTGGGCCCCAGCATCTAATCAGCCCCAGCATTTT

j_call: TRBJ1-2
v_call: TRBV29-1
clone_size: .
d_call: .
cdr3_aa: CSVEAATPTWGYTF
cdr3_nt: TGCAGCGTTGAAGCCGCCACCCCAACCTGGGGCTACACCTTC

j_call: TRBJ2-5
v_call: TRBV11-3
clone_size: many
d_call: .
cdr3_aa: CASSLGERSSQETQYF
cdr3_nt: TGTGCCAGCAGCCTAGGAGAGAGGTCCAGCCAAGAGACCCAGTACTTC

j_call: TRBJ2-6
v_call: TRBV7-2
clone_size: few
d_call: .
cdr3_aa: CASGWQGAPSGANVLTF
cdr3_nt: TGTGCCAGCGGATGGCAGGGTGCCCCCTCTGGGGCCAACGTCCTGACTTTC

j_call: TRBJ2-3
v_call: TRBV25-1
clone_size: few
d_call: TRBD2
cdr3_aa: CASSETPRIAGGSTDTQYF
cdr3_nt: TGTGCCAGCAGTGAAACCCCTCGGATAGCGGGAGGGAGCACAGATACGCAGTATTTT

j_call: TRBJ2-7
v_call: TRBV7-2
clone_size: .
d_call: TRBD2
cdr3_aa: CASSLITSDYEQYF
cdr3_nt: TGTGCCAGCAGCTTAATTACTAGCGATTACGAGCAGTACTTC

j_call: TRBJ2-7
v_call: TRBV7-2
clone_size: .
d_call: TRBD2
cdr3_aa: CASSLMERTSGTEQYF
cdr3_nt: TGTGCCAGCAGCTTAATGGAAAGGACTAGCGGGACCGAGCAGTACTTC

j_call: TRBJ1-4
v_call: TRBV7-9
clone_size: few
d_call: .
cdr3_aa: CASSPGKLPTNEKLFF
cdr3_nt: TGTGCCAGCAGCCCGGGGAAGCTTCCAACTAATGAAAAACTGTTTTTT

j_call: TRBJ2-1
v_call: TRBV7-6
clone_size: .
d_call: .
cdr3_aa: CASSLWAGEGDEQFF
cdr3_nt: TGTGCCAGCAGCTTATGGGCGGGAGAGGGGGATGAGCAGTTCTTC

j_call: TRBJ1-1
v_call: TRBV5-1
clone_size: few
d_call: .
cdr3_aa: CASSWEGYTEAFF
cdr3_nt: TGCGCCAGCAGCTGGGAGGGTTACACTGAAGCTTTCTTT

j_call: TRBJ1-5
v_call: TRBV19
clone_size: .
d_call: TRBD1
cdr3_aa: CASSIQGGRQPQHF
cdr3_nt: TGTGCCAGTAGTATACAGGGGGGCAGACAGCCCCAGCATTTT

j_call: TRBJ2-5
v_call: TRBV12-3/TRBV12-4
clone_size: many
d_call: .
cdr3_aa: CASSLGVETQYF
cdr3_nt: TGTGCCAGCAGTTTGGGGGTAGAGACCCAGTACTTC

j_call: TRBJ2-1
v_call: TRBV7-9
clone_size: .
d_call: TRBD2
cdr3_aa: CASSLTLRLAGDNEQFF
cdr3_nt: TGTGCCAGCAGCTTAACCCTACGACTAGCGGGAGACAATGAGCAGTTCTTC

j_call: TRBJ2-2
v_call: TRBV5-1
clone_size: .
d_call: TRBD2
cdr3_aa: CASSRTSGTNTGELFF
cdr3_nt: TGCGCCAGCAGCCGTACTAGCGGGACGAACACCGGGGAGCTGTTTTTT

j_call: TRBJ2-4
v_call: TRBV12-3/TRBV12-4
clone_size: many
d_call: .
cdr3_aa: CASSLRRGLIQYF
cdr3_nt: TGTGCCAGCAGTTTACGGAGAGGTCTTATTCAGTACTTC

j_call: TRBJ2-7
v_call: TRBV11-2
clone_size: few
d_call: .
cdr3_aa: CASSLDPAGRSYEQYF
cdr3_nt: TGTGCCAGCAGCTTAGACCCAGCCGGCCGCTCCTACGAGCAGTACTTC

j_call: TRBJ2-3
v_call: TRBV3-1
clone_size: few
d_call: .
cdr3_aa: CASRTLSTDTQYF
cdr3_nt: TGTGCCAGCAGGACACTTAGCACAGATACGCAGTATTTT

j_call: TRBJ2-1
v_call: TRBV24-1
clone_size: .
d_call: .
cdr3_aa: CATSDSGTYNEQFF
cdr3_nt: TGTGCCACCAGTGACTCCGGGACATACAATGAGCAGTTCTTC

j_call: TRBJ1-6
v_call: TRBV7-9
clone_size: few
d_call: .
cdr3_aa: CASSSGGTFGTNSPLHF
cdr3_nt: TGTGCCAGCAGCTCGGGGGGGACTTTTGGAACGAATTCACCCCTCCACTTT

j_call: TRBJ2-1
v_call: TRBV7-2
clone_size: .
d_call: TRBD2
cdr3_aa: CASSPRPGLGIYNEQFF
cdr3_nt: TGTGCCAGCAGCCCACGCCCGGGACTAGGAATATACAATGAGCAGTTCTTC

j_call: TRBJ2-2
v_call: TRBV5-1
clone_size: many
d_call: .
cdr3_aa: CASSLGGNPGELFF
cdr3_nt: TGCGCCAGCAGCTTGGGAGGAAATCCCGGGGAGCTGTTTTTT

j_call: TRBJ2-7
v_call: TRBV29-1
clone_size: .
d_call: .
cdr3_aa: CSVQGLALGEQYF
cdr3_nt: TGCAGCGTACAGGGTCTGGCCCTCGGCGAGCAGTACTTC

j_call: TRBJ2-7
v_call: TRBV9
clone_size: few
d_call: TRBD1
cdr3_aa: CASSVMGQGFEQYF
cdr3_nt: TGTGCCAGCAGCGTGATGGGACAGGGGTTCGAGCAGTACTTC

j_call: TRBJ1-4
v_call: TRBV3-1
clone_size: few
d_call: .
cdr3_aa: CASGDRREKLFF
cdr3_nt: TGTGCCAGCGGCGACAGACGCGAAAAACTGTTTTTT

j_call: TRBJ2-3
v_call: TRBV25-1
clone_size: few
d_call: .
cdr3_aa: CASSGTRLPLRTDTQYF
cdr3_nt: TGTGCCAGCAGTGGCACCCGACTGCCACTTAGGACAGATACGCAGTATTTT

j_call: TRBJ2-7
v_call: TRBV10-3
clone_size: few
d_call: .
cdr3_aa: CAISSPRTDYEQYF
cdr3_nt: TGTGCCATCAGTTCTCCTAGAACAGACTACGAGCAGTACTTC

j_call: TRBJ2-1
v_call: TRBV20-1
clone_size: few
d_call: TRBD2
cdr3_aa: CSASERLAWDNEQFF
cdr3_nt: TGCAGTGCTAGTGAAAGACTAGCTTGGGACAATGAGCAGTTCTTC

j_call: TRBJ1-2
v_call: TRBV7-2
clone_size: few
d_call: .
cdr3_aa: CASSLALGGYTF
cdr3_nt: TGTGCCAGCAGCTTGGCTTTAGGGGGCTACACCTTC

j_call: TRBJ1-3
v_call: TRBV29-1
clone_size: few
d_call: TRBD1
cdr3_aa: CSAQGNGNTIYF
cdr3_nt: TGCAGCGCACAGGGGAACGGAAACACCATATATTTT

j_call: TRBJ2-3
v_call: TRBV24-1
clone_size: many
d_call: .
cdr3_aa: CATSALEGRADTQYF
cdr3_nt: TGTGCCACCAGTGCCCTGGAGGGCCGGGCAGATACGCAGTATTTT

j_call: TRBJ2-1
v_call: TRBV28
clone_size: .
d_call: TRBD1
cdr3_aa: CASSSPSGQGFNEQFF
cdr3_nt: TGTGCCAGCAGTTCCCCGTCGGGACAGGGCTTCAATGAGCAGTTCTTC

j_call: TRBJ1-2
v_call: TRBV4-3
clone_size: .
d_call: .
cdr3_aa: CASSPLARGRGYTF
cdr3_nt: TGCGCCAGCAGCCCCCTCGCGAGGGGTAGGGGCTACACCTTC